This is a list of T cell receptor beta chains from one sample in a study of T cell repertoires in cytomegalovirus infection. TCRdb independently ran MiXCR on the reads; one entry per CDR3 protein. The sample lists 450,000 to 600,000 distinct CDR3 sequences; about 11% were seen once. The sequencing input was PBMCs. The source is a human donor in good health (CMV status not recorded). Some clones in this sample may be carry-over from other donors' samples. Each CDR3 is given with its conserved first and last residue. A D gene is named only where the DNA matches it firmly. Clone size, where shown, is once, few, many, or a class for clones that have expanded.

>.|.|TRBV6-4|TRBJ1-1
TGTGCCAGCAGTGCGGAGGGATCCACTGAAGCTTTCTTT
CASSAEGSTEAFF
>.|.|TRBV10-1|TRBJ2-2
TGCGCCAGCAGTGAGGGGGGCCCGAACACCGGGGAGCTGTTTTTT
CASSEGGPNTGELFF
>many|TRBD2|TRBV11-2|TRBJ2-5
TGTGCCAGCAGCTCATGGACTAGTCAAGAGACCCAGTACTTC
CASSSWTSQETQYF
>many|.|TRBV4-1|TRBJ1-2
TGCGCCAGCAGCCAAGGATCTCAGGGAGCTTACTATGGCTACACCTTC
CASSQGSQGAYYGYTF
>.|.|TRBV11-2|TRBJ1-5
TGTGCCAGCAGCCCCGACCCGAAGAGCCAGCCCCAGCATTTT
CASSPDPKSQPQHF
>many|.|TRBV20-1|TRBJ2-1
TGCAGTGCTCACCAGCCCAACAATGAGCAGTTCTTC
CSAHQPNNEQFF
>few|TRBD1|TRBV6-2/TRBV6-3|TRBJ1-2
TGTGCCAGCAGGACCATCGACAGGGAACTTGGCTATGGCTACACCTTC
CASRTIDRELGYGYTF
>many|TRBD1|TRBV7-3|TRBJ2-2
TGTGCCAGCAGCTTAGGACAGGGCGGGGAGCTGTTTTTT
CASSLGQGGELFF
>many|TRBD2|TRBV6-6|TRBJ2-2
TGTGCCAGCAGCTATCAGGGCGGGAGTGTAACCGGGGAGCTGTTTTTT
CASSYQGGSVTGELFF
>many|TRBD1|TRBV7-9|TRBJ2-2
TGTGCCAGCAGCGACGACAGGGCGGGCACCGGGGAGCTGTTTTTT
CASSDDRAGTGELFF
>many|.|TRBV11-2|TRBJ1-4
TGTGCCAGCAGCTTATGGGCTGAGGAAAAACTGTTTTTT
CASSLWAEEKLFF
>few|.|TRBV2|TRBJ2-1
TGTGCCAGCCATAGGGGGGACTACAATGAGCAGTTCTTC
CASHRGDYNEQFF
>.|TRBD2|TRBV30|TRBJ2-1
TGTGCCTGGAGTCCTAGCGGTGAGCAGTTCTTC
CAWSPSGEQFF
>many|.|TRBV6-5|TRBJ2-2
TGTGCCAGCAGTTACTCCGGGGACACCGGGGAGCTGTTTTTT
CASSYSGDTGELFF
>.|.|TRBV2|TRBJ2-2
TGTGCCAGCAGCCCAGAGGTAGTAGCGGCGAACACCGGGGAGCTGTTTTTT
CASSPEVVAANTGELFF
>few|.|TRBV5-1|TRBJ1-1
TGCGCCAGCAGCTTAATTTTAGCCGGAACTGAAGCTTTCTTT
CASSLILAGTEAFF
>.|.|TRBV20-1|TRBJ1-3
TGCAGTGCTAGAGATGCGGGAGGGGTCCTTGGGAACACCATATATTTT
CSARDAGGVLGNTIYF
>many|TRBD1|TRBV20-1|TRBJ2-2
TGCAGTGGCACAGGGGGTGGAACCGGGGAGCTGTTTTTT
CSGTGGGTGELFF
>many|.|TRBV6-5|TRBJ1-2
TGTGCCAGCAGTTACTCGACAGGATACTTCTATGGCTACACCTTC
CASSYSTGYFYGYTF
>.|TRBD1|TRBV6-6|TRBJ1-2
TGTGCCAGCAGTCCCGGCGATCTGAGGGGGCGCTTTTTATATGGCTACACCTTC
CASSPGDLRGRFLYGYTF
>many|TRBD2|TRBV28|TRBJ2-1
TGTGCCAGCAGATCCGTCGGGAGGGCTCTTGAGCAGTTCTTC
CASRSVGRALEQFF
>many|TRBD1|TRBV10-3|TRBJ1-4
TGTGCCATCAGCACTAGACAGGGTGGGAATGAAAAACTGTTTTTT
CAISTRQGGNEKLFF
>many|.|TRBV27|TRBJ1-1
TGTGCCAGCAGATCCACAGGAGGCACTGAAGCTTTCTTT
CASRSTGGTEAFF
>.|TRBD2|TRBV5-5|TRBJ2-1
TGTGCCAGCAGCCACCGGGGGGACAATGAGCAGTTCTTC
CASSHRGDNEQFF
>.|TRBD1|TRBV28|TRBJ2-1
TGTGCCAGCAGTACACCAGGGGGCTGGTCCTACAATGAGCAGTTCTTC
CASSTPGGWSYNEQFF
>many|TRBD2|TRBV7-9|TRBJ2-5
TGTGCCAGCAGCAAGCTAGCGGGGCAAGAGACCCAGTACTTC
CASSKLAGQETQYF
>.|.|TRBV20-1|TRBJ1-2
TGCACCGGAGTGTCTGGCTACACCTTC
CTGVSGYTF
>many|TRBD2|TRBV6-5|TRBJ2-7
TGTGCCAGCAGTCGCGGGAGTGTAGCCTACGAGCAGTACTTC
CASSRGSVAYEQYF
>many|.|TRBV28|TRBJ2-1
TGTGCCAGCAGTTACCGAGAAACTAACAATGAGCAGTTCTTC
CASSYRETNNEQFF
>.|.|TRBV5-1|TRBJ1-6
TGCGCCAGCAGCTTGTCGGGAGGTGAGGATTCACCCCTCCACTTT
CASSLSGGEDSPLHF
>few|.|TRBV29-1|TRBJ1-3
TGCAGCGCCCTACACGTCTCTGGAAACACCATATATTTT
CSALHVSGNTIYF
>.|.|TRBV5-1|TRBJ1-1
TGCGCCAGCAGCGATCCGGGGCTTTCTGAAGCTTTCTTT
CASSDPGLSEAFF
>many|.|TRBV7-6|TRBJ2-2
TGTGCCAGCAGCGTGCGTCTAGGGATGAACGGGGAGCTGTTTTTT
CASSVRLGMNGELFF
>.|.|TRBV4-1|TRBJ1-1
TGTGCCAGCAGCCAAGTGGGAGGGCTGAACACTGAAGCTTTCTTT
CASSQVGGLNTEAFF
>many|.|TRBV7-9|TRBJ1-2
TGTGCCAGCAGTGTTAGCTGGAGGAACGGCTATGGCTACACCTTC
CASSVSWRNGYGYTF
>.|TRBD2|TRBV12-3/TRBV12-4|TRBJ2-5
TGTGCCAGCTGTACTAGCGGCTCCCAAGAGACCCAGTACTTC
CASCTSGSQETQYF
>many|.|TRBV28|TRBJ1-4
TGTGCCAGCAGTGCGGAACCGCGGGGCCTGTTTTTT
CASSAEPRGLFF
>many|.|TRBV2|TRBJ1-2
TGTGCTCGCGAGGGGCTTCTCTACTATGGCTACACCTTC
CAREGLLYYGYTF
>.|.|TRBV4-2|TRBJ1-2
TGTGCCAGCAGTTACGCTCGGGGCTACACCTTC
CASSYARGYTF
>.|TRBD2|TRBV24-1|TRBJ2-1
TGTGCCACCAGTGATACGACTAGCGGGGGGAGGAATGAGCAGTTCTTC
CATSDTTSGGRNEQFF
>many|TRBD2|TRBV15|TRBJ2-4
TGTGCCACCAGCAGAGGGGGACTAGCGGGAGTCGGCAAAAACATTCAGTACTTC
CATSRGGLAGVGKNIQYF
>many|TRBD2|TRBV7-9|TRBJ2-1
TGTGCCAGCAGCTTTAGCGCGGGGGGGCCGAATGAGCAGTTCTTC
CASSFSAGGPNEQFF
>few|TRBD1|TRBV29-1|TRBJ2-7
TGCAGCGTTGAAAGCCGGGACAGGGGCTCCTACGAGCAGTACTTC
CSVESRDRGSYEQYF
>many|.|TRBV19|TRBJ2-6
TGTGCCAGCAGTGTCTCTGGGGCCAACGTCCTGACTTTC
CASSVSGANVLTF
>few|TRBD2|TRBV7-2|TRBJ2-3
TGTGCCAGCAGCGCAAGCGGGATTTTCACAGATACGCAGTATTTT
CASSASGIFTDTQYF
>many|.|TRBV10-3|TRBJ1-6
TGTGCCATCAGTGAGTCGGCGGTAAAGAATTCACCCCTCCACTTT
CAISESAVKNSPLHF
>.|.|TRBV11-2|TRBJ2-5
TGTGCCAGCAGCTCCCTAGGGTTGGGCTTACAAGAGACCCAGTACTTC
CASSSLGLGLQETQYF
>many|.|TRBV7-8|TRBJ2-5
TGTGCCAGCAGCTTAACCTTCCGGGGGAGCCAAGAGACCCAGTACTTC
CASSLTFRGSQETQYF
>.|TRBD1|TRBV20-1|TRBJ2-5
TGCAGTGCTAGACCACAAGACAGGGAGTGGGAGACCCAGTACTTC
CSARPQDREWETQYF
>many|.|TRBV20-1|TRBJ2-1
TGCAGTGCTTCACTCGACAATGAGCAGTTCTTC
CSASLDNEQFF
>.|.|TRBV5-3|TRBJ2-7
TGTGCCAGAAGCTTGGCCGTGACGCACTCCTACGAGCAGTACTTC
CARSLAVTHSYEQYF
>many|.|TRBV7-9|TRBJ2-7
TGTGCCAGCAGCCCAGCGGGCGGGACTCCCGAGCAGTACTTC
CASSPAGGTPEQYF
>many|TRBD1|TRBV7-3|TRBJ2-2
TGTGCCAGCAGCTGGGGACAGGGAGGCACCGGGGAGCTGTTTTTT
CASSWGQGGTGELFF
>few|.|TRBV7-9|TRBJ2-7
TGTGCCAGCAGCCCAGACATGGGAGCCTACGAGCAGTACTTC
CASSPDMGAYEQYF
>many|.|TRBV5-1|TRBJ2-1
TGCGCCAGCAGCTTGGGCAGGGAAAAAGAGCAGTTCTTC
CASSLGREKEQFF
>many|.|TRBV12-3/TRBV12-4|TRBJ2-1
TGTGCCAGCAGTTTAGCCCCTACCCATGAGCAGTTCTTC
CASSLAPTHEQFF
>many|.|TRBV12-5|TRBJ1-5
TGTGCTAGTGCAGGCGCCGTTAGCAATCAGCCCCAGCATTTT
CASAGAVSNQPQHF